These 10 T cell receptor beta chains were sequenced from one sample in a study of blood T cell repertoires in COVID-19. The table came from immunoSEQ multiplex PCR; TCRdb's copy has only in-frame clones and leaves some out. This table holds roughly 230,000 clones, 65% to 90% found once. Sequencing used peripheral blood. Receptors were obtained from a man between 45 and 60 years old with COVID-19, enrolled during active disease.

This clone was counted a few times. J is TRBJ2-5 and V is TRBV4-1, with TRBD1 matching over 7 bases. The CDR3 sequence is 16 residues long. The junction had 10 bases not matched to a gene; V was cut back by 3 bases and J by 3 bases. Germline-derived CDR1 and CDR2 are MGHRA and YSYEKL. The CDR3 region has the DNA TGCGCCAGCAGCCAGTATACCCCCCAGGGGGAAGAGACCCAGTACTTC. Translated: CASSQYTPQGEETQYF.

Of note for this clone: In the same sample, other DNA sequences code for this CDR3. V is TRBV7-8 and J is TRBJ1-2; 7 bases line up with TRBD1. Germline values: CDR1 SGHVS, CDR2 FQNEAQ. The V segment lost 6 bases and the J segment 0 bases; nucleotides outside the gene matches: 4. The CDR3 length is 14 residues. In DNA, the CDR3 is TGTGCCAGCAGTCCCGGGACAGCTAACTATGGCTACACCTTC. Translated, it gives CASSPGTANYGYTF. Using reference TRBV7-8 and TRBJ1-2 for the parts outside the CDR3, the full variable domain is GAGVSQSPRYKVAKRGQDVALRCDPISGHVSLFWYQQALGQGPEFLTYFQNEAQLDKSGLPSDRFFAERPEGSVSTLKIQRTQQEDSAVYLCASSPGTANYGYTFGSGTRLTVV.

Only one count was recorded for this clone. This chain uses TRBV6-5 with TRBJ2-7; 7 nucleotides agree with TRBD1. V shed 8 bases, J shed 2 bases, and the junction held 6 bases outside the gene matches. The CDR3 is made up of 13 amino acids. The germline CDR1 and CDR2 sequences are MNHEY and SVGAGI. CDR3 in amino acids: CASQRGQTYEQYF. CDR3 DNA sequence: TGTGCCAGCCAAAGGGGGCAGACCTACGAGCAGTACTTC.

The chain joins TRBV11-2 to TRBJ1-5; no firm D call. This CDR3 has 13 amino acids. The V end was cut by 2 bases, the J end by 7 bases, with 9 bases between. Germline CDR1 SGHAT, CDR2 FQNNGV. The CDR3 loop reads CASSLNGAQPQHF. CDR3 in DNA: TGTGCCAGCAGCTTAAATGGAGCCCAGCCCCAGCATTTT. Full variable domain (missing parts from reference TRBV11-2 and TRBJ1-5): EAGVAQSPRYKIIEKRQSVAFWCNPISGHATLYWYQQILGQGPKLLIQFQNNGVVDDSQLPKDRFSAERLKGVDSTLKIQPAKLEDSAVYLCASSLNGAQPQHFGDGTRLSIL.

The count of this clone is one. The chain links TRBV5-4 to TRBJ1-3; TRBD1 might be the D (5 bases). CDR1 SGHNT and CDR2 YYREEE come from the germline V gene (reference sequence). The CDR3 covers 15 residues. Trimming removed 3 bases at V and 1 base at J, with 11 bases between. The CDR3 loop is CASSSGGPSGNTIYF. In nucleotides, the CDR3 is TGTGCCAGCAGCTCGGGGGGACCGTCTGGAAACACCATATATTTT.

This chain connects TRBV14 to TRBJ2-1; D unclear. V lost 0 bases to trimming and J lost 0 bases, with 9 bases between them. Germline values: CDR1 SGHDN, CDR2 FVKESK. The CDR3 extends over 16 amino acids. CDR3 nucleotide sequence: TGTGCCAGCAGCCAAGATACCCTCAGCTCCTACAATGAGCAGTTCTTC. Its translation: CASSQDTLSSYNEQFF.

The chain has TRBV2 and TRBJ2-7; the D gene is possibly TRBD2 (6 bases). Germline CDR1 reads SNHLY; CDR2 reads FYNNEI. This CDR3 has 15 amino acids. The germline V and J ends were trimmed by 2 bases and 0 bases, with 11 bases remaining between them. The CDR3 here is CASSEWRASSYEQYF. CDR3 sequence (DNA): TGTGCCAGCAGTGAATGGAGGGCAAGCTCCTACGAGCAGTACTTC.

The chain uses TRBV10-3 and TRBJ1-2, with 7 bases matching TRBD1. V lost 0 bases and J lost 4; bases outside the gene matches: 2. Germline-derived CDR1 and CDR2 are ENHRY and SYGVKD. This CDR3 spans 14 amino acids. The CDR3 is CAISESTGIYGYTF. CDR3 DNA sequence: TGTGCCATCAGTGAGTCGACAGGGATCTATGGCTACACCTTC.

The chain links TRBV5-1 to TRBJ1-5; tentatively, D is TRBD1 (5 bases). V was shortened by 0 bases and J by 1 base, with 5 bases between the two germline ends. Germline CDR1 SGHRS, CDR2 YFSETQ. This CDR3 is 14 amino acids long. CDR3 sequence: CASSLDRSNQPQHF. In nucleotides, the CDR3 is TGCGCCAGCAGCTTGGACAGGAGCAATCAGCCCCAGCATTTT.

CDR3 amino acids: CASSRQERTDTQYF. The CDR3 DNA follows: TGTGCCAGCAGCCGACAAGAGCGCACAGATACGCAGTATTTT. The V call is TRBV5-6, the J call TRBJ2-3; no firm D call. CDR1 and CDR2 (germline): SGHDT, YYEEEE. The CDR3 has 14 residues. The V end was cut by 4 bases, the J end by 1 base, with 10 bases between.